The entry below gives a single TCR beta chain sequence along with its context. The CDR3 loop spans 17 amino acids. The germline gives CDR1 SEHNR, CDR2 FQNEAQ (reference sequence). V shed 5 bases, J shed 2 bases, and the junction held 11 bases outside the gene matches. In the authors' workflow: Amplification of reference gene primers provided the estimated nucleated cell counts. TCRdb's copy holds only in-frame clones and misses some; the assay was immunoSEQ multiplex PCR. That table is the source of V, J and clone size, and D and trimming were worked out from the DNA. The sample shows some 380,000 clones, around 89% of them seen only once. This specimen belongs to a study of blood T cell repertoires in COVID-19. Study context: Acute and convalescent COVID-19 samples came from the United States, Italy and Spain. From T cells, B-cell-depleted T cells, or PBMCs came the material, which was cDNA or gDNA.

Material for sequencing was peripheral blood. The sequence was obtained from a man aged 18 to 35 with active or convalescent COVID-19. The chain recombines TRBV7-9 with TRBJ2-1; 8 positions agree with TRBD1. The chain's CDR3 is CASSQTDRGPPYNEQFF. The CDR3 bases are TGTGCCAGCAGCCAGACAGACAGGGGTCCGCCCTACAATGAGCAGTTCTTC.